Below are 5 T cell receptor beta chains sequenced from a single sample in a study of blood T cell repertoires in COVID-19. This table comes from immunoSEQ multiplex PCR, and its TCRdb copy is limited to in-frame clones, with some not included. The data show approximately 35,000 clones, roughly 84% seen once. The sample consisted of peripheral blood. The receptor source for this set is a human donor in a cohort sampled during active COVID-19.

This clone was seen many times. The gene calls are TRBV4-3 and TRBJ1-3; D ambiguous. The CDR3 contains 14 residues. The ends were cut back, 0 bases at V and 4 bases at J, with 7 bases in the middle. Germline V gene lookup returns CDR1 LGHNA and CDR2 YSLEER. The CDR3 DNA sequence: TGCGCCAGCAGCCAAGATAGTATGGGAAACACCATATATTTT. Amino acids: CASSQDSMGNTIYF.

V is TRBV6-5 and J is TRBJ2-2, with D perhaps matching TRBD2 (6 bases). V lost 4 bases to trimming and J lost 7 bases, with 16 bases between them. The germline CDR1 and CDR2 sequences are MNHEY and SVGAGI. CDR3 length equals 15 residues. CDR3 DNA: TGTGCCAGCAGTTTTTCGGGGGAAGAAAACGGGGAGCTGTTTTTT. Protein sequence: CASSFSGEENGELFF.

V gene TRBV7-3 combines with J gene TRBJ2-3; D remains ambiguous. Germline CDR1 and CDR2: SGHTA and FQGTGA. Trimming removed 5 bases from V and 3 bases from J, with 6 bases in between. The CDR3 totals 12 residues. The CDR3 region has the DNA TGTGCCAGCAGCATCGGTACAGATACGCAGTATTTT. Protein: CASSIGTDTQYF.

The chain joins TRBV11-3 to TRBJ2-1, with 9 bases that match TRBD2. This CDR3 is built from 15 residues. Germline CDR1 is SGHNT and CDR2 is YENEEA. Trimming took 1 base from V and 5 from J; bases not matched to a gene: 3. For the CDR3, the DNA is TGTGCCAGCAGCTTAGCCCAGCGGGGGGACAATGAGCAGTTCTTC. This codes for CASSLAQRGDNEQFF.

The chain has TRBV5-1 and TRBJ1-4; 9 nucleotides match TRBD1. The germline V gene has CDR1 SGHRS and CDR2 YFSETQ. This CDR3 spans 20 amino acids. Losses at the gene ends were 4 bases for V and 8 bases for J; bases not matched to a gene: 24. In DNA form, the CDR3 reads TGCGCCAGCAGCCTAAGGCCCTTCACCGGGACAGGGAATCGGCGGGAAAAACTGTTTTTT. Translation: CASSLRPFTGTGNRREKLFF.